These 22 T cell receptor beta chains were sequenced from one sample in a study of response to subunit inactivated influenza vaccine. Each CDR3 protein is one row after TCRdb ran MiXCR on the RT-PCR reads. There are about 540,000 distinct CDR3 sequences in the sample; approximately 20% occur only once, and around 2.8% lies in the top ten. This sample was shared with a second study, whose subject was T cells expressing NK-cell markers. According to that study: Scientists made TCR beta cDNA using 5'RACE template switching with UMIs.

Specimen: CD4+ T cells sorted from PBMCs, collected 12 days after vaccination. The receptors originated from a man aged 45 to 65 who received an inactivated influenza vaccine.

This clonotype was found a few times. V is TRBV28 and J is TRBJ2-7, with D maybe TRBD1 (5 bases). The ends were cut back, 2 bases at V and 12 bases at J, with 20 bases in the middle. Per germline, CDR1 MDHEN and CDR2 SYDVKM. This CDR3 comprises 14 residues. DNA for the CDR3: TGTGCCAGCAGTTTAGACAGACCCTACGACCCGACGTACTTC. It is translated as CASSLDRPYDPTYF.

This clonotype was seen only a few times. The J gene is TRBJ1-3, the V gene TRBV4-3; D unclear. Germline CDR1 is LGHNA and CDR2 is YSLEER. This CDR3 is 16 amino acids long. The ends were cut back, 0 bases at V and 1 base at J, with 10 bases in the middle. The CDR3 sequence is CASSQDLGGSGNTIYF. CDR3 sequence (DNA): TGCGCCAGCAGCCAAGATCTGGGTGGGTCTGGAAACACCATATATTTT.

This clonotype was seen a handful of times. J is TRBJ2-7 and V is TRBV9; the D gene is possibly TRBD1 (5 bases). V gave up 0 bases and J gave up 2 bases, with 12 bases separating them. This CDR3 spans 15 amino acids. The germline gives CDR1 SGDLS, CDR2 YYNGEE. The CDR3 coding sequence is TGTGCCAGCAGCGTAGGATGGACAACGACCTACGAGCAGTACTTC. It codes for CASSVGWTTTYEQYF. Looking up the rest from reference TRBV9 and TRBJ2-7 gives the full variable domain: DSGVTQTPKHLITATGQRVTLRCSPRSGDLSVYWYQQSLDQGLQFLIQYYNGEERAKGNILERFSAQQFPDLHSELNLSSLELGDSALYFCASSVGWTTTYEQYFGPGTRLTVT.

The J gene is TRBJ2-3, the V gene TRBV28, with D tentatively TRBD2 (5 bases). The CDR3 is 14 residues long. The germline CDR1 and CDR2 sequences are MDHEN and SYDVKM. The V and J ends lost 5 bases and 0 bases respectively, with 9 bases between them. The CDR3 nucleotides read TGTGCCAGCAGTATCGGCGGGAGCACAGATACGCAGTATTTT. It yields the protein CASSIGGSTDTQYF.

This clonotype was observed a few times. The chain is built from TRBV5-6 and TRBJ2-1, with no clear D. CDR1 and CDR2 from the germline V gene are SGHDT and YYEEEE. This CDR3 is 14 amino acids long. V gave up 2 bases and J gave up 7 bases, with 13 bases separating them. Here the CDR3 DNA reads TGTGCCAGCAGCTTCGGAGACCTATTAAATGAGCAGTTCTTC. Its translation: CASSFGDLLNEQFF. Drawing the rest from reference TRBV5-6 and TRBJ2-1, the complete variable domain is DAGVTQSPTHLIKTRGQQVTLRCSPKSGHDTVSWYQQALGQGPQFIFQYYEEEERQRGNFPDRFSGHQFPNYSSELNVNALLLGDSALYLCASSFGDLLNEQFFGPGTRLTVL.

The gene calls are TRBV2 and TRBJ2-2, with D unresolved. This CDR3 is built from 14 residues. V lost 3 bases and J lost 4, with 9 bases in between. Germline CDR1 SNHLY, CDR2 FYNNEI. This CDR3 reads CASSERSGTGELFF. CDR3 sequence (DNA): TGTGCCAGCAGTGAGCGAAGTGGCACCGGGGAGCTGTTTTTT. The full variable domain, in which reference TRBV2 and TRBJ2-2 provide the parts outside the CDR3, is EPEVTQTPSHQVTQMGQEVILRCVPISNHLYFYWYRQILGQKVEFLVSFYNNEISEKSEIFDDQFSVERPDGSNFTLKIRSTKLEDSAMYFCASSERSGTGELFFGEGSRLTVL.

CDR3 sequence (DNA): TGTGCCAGTAGGAACCAGGGATACGAGCAGTACTTC. Translation gives CASRNQGYEQYF. V gene TRBV19 combines with J gene TRBJ2-7; TRBD1 might be the D (5 bases). The CDR3 loop spans 12 amino acids. The germline gives CDR1 LNHDA, CDR2 SQIVND (reference sequence). Trimming removed 6 bases at V and 4 bases at J, with 10 bases between.

This clonotype was observed a handful of times. The V gene is TRBV20-1, the J gene TRBJ2-1; maybe TRBD1 (5 bases). The CDR3 extends over 16 amino acids. Trimming stripped 0 bases from V and 0 bases from J, with 12 bases between. Germline V gene sequence: CDR1 DFQATT, CDR2 SNEGSKA (reference sequence). In DNA, the CDR3 is TGCAGTGCTAGAGATTTTTACAGGAGCTCCTACAATGAGCAGTTCTTC. Amino acid sequence: CSARDFYRSSYNEQFF.

The chain recombines TRBV10-3 with TRBJ2-5; D not resolved. The CDR3 consists of 14 residues. Germline V gives CDR1 ENHRY, CDR2 SYGVKD. V shed 0 bases and J shed 5 bases, with 10 bases lying between them. The CDR3 is CAISESILRETQYF. The CDR3 nucleotides are TGTGCCATCAGTGAGTCGATCCTCCGGGAGACCCAGTACTTC.

This clonotype was counted many times. This CDR3 is CASSSGQRATEAFF. The CDR3 DNA reads as TGTGCCAGCAGTTCGGGACAGCGAGCCACTGAAGCTTTCTTT. This sequence joins TRBV12-3 or TRBV12-4 and TRBJ1-1; 7 bases are shared with TRBD1. The CDR3 loop spans 14 amino acids. J lost 4 bases, V lost 4 bases, and 6 bases had no gene match.

This clonotype was counted only a few times. Sequence at one end of the junction differs from germline and may be a read error. V gene TRBV25-1 combines with J gene TRBJ1-1; perhaps TRBD1 as D (5 bases). The CDR3 length is 14 residues. Germline V gene lookup returns CDR1 MGHDK and CDR2 SYGVNS. The CDR3 region is CASSPTWGGTASFF. DNA for the CDR3: TGTGCCAGCAGCCCAACCTGGGGGGGGACGGCCTCCTTTTTT. Looking up the rest from reference TRBV25-1 and TRBJ1-1 gives the full variable domain: EADIYQTPRYLVIGTGKKITLECSQTMGHDKMYWYQQDPGMELHLIHYSYGVNSTEKGDLSSESTVSRIRTEHFPLTLESARPSHTSQYLCASSPTWGGTASFFGQGTRLTVV.

CDR3 in DNA: TGTGCCAGCAGTTTAGGGTTCAGCCACAATGAGCAGTTCTTC. Its translation: CASSLGFSHNEQFF. The gene calls are TRBV27 and TRBJ2-1; D unresolved. Per germline, CDR1 MNHEY and CDR2 SMNVEV (reference sequence). This CDR3 comprises 14 residues. V was trimmed by 2 bases and J by 5 bases, leaving 10 bases between them.

This clonotype was seen only a few times. The J gene is TRBJ2-7, the V gene TRBV19; TRBD1 matches 7 bases. CDR3 length: 12 residues. CDR1 is LNHDA, CDR2 SQIVND, per germline (reference sequence). V gave up 7 bases and J gave up 1 base; unmatched junction bases: 1. CDR3 sequence reads: CASTDRSYEQYF. The DNA for the CDR3 is TGTGCCAGTACGGACAGGTCCTACGAGCAGTACTTC.

The sample holds many counts of this clonotype. The rearrangement links TRBV3-1 to TRBJ1-5; D is unclear. Trimming pared 1 base from V and 2 bases from J, leaving 6 bases between. This CDR3 is built from 14 residues. Germline V gene data show CDR1 as LGHDT and CDR2 as YNNKEL (reference sequence). The chain's CDR3 is CASSQGWGNQPQHF. The DNA for the CDR3 is TGTGCCAGCAGCCAAGGATGGGGCAATCAGCCCCAGCATTTT.

A few counts support this clonotype. The rearrangement uses TRBV11-2 and TRBJ2-3; a possible D gene is TRBD2 (6 bases). V dropped 3 bases and J dropped 7 bases, with 14 bases sitting between them. The CDR3 loop spans 14 amino acids. Germline CDR1 reads SGHAT; CDR2 reads FQNNGV. As DNA, the CDR3 is TGTGCCAGCAGCTTGGGGACTGCCAGCAATACGCAGTATTTT. Protein sequence: CASSLGTASNTQYF.

This clonotype was counted between two and nine times. The chain recombines TRBV4-2 with TRBJ1-2; 7 nucleotides match TRBD1. Trimming cost V 5 bases and J 3 bases; bases outside gene matches: 3. Germline CDR1 is LGHNA and CDR2 is YNFKEQ. The CDR3 consists of 13 residues. CDR3 residues: CASSVGQDYGYTF. As DNA, the CDR3 is TGTGCCAGCAGCGTTGGACAGGACTATGGCTACACCTTC.

This rearrangement joins TRBV2 to TRBJ1-5, with a tentative D call TRBD1 (5 bases). V dropped 3 bases and J dropped 6 bases, with 12 bases sitting between them. CDR1 is SNHLY and CDR2 is FYNNEI in the germline V gene. The CDR3 is made up of 14 amino acids. The CDR3 DNA reads as TGTGCCAGCAGTGAGGGCAGGGCGAGTCAGCCCCAGCATTTT. This encodes CASSEGRASQPQHF.

The chain carries TRBV3-1 and TRBJ2-2, with 7 bases identical to TRBD2. The CDR3 contains 17 residues. CDR1 and CDR2 (germline): LGHDT, YNNKEL (reference sequence). With V trimmed by 4 bases and J by 0 bases, 8 bases remained unmatched. CDR3 amino acids: CASSRDSAGPNTGELFF. The CDR3 region has the DNA TGTGCCAGCAGCCGAGATTCAGCGGGACCGAACACCGGGGAGCTGTTTTTT.

The V and J genes are TRBV24-1 and TRBJ2-1; 12 positions agree with TRBD2. Per the germline V gene, CDR1 is KGHDR and CDR2 is SFDVKD. The CDR3 sequence is 19 residues long. After removal of 1 base from V and 0 bases from J, the junction contained 6 bases not matched to a gene. CDR3 protein: CATSDLASGGAGSYNEQFF. CDR3 DNA sequence: TGTGCCACCAGTGATTTAGCTAGCGGGGGGGCCGGCTCCTACAATGAGCAGTTCTTC.

J is TRBJ2-5 and V is TRBV12-3 or TRBV12-4; D possibly corresponds to TRBD1 (5 bases). The CDR3 is made up of 13 amino acids. The V gene lost 11 bases and the J gene lost 4 bases, with 17 bases spanning the gap. CDR3 in DNA: TGTGCCCCCTCCGTCGCCAGGGTAGAGACCCAGTACTTC. Translated: CAPSVARVETQYF.

This clonotype was counted at least ten times. The chain is built from TRBV7-7 and TRBJ2-2, with D maybe TRBD2 (5 bases). This CDR3 has 12 amino acids. Per germline, CDR1 SSHAT and CDR2 FNYEAQ (reference sequence). Trimming took 5 bases from V and 6 from J, leaving 7 bases between them. The CDR3 sequence is CASSPGAGELFF. CDR3 sequence (DNA): TGTGCCAGCAGCCCCGGGGCCGGGGAGCTGTTTTTT.

This chain uses TRBV18 with TRBJ2-7, with 11 positions matching TRBD2. V lost 3 bases, J lost 3 bases, and 10 bases stayed unmatched. The length of the CDR3 is 17 residues. Germline V lookup: CDR1 KGHSH, CDR2 LQKENI. The CDR3 sequence: CASSPINSGRALYEQYF. In DNA form, the CDR3 reads TGTGCCAGCTCACCTATAAATAGCGGGAGGGCTCTCTACGAGCAGTACTTC.